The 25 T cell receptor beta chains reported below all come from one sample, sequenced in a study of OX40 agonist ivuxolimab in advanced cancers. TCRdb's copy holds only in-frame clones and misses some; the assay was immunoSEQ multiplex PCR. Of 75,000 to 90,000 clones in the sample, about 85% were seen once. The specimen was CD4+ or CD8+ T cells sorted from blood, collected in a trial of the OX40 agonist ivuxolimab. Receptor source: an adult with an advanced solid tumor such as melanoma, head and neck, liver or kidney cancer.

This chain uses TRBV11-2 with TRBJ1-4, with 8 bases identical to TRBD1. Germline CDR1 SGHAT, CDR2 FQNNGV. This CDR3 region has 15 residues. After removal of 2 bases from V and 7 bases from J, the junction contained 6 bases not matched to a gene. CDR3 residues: CASSLSGTGVEKLFF. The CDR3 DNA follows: TGTGCCAGCAGCTTATCGGGGACAGGAGTTGAAAAACTGTTTTTT. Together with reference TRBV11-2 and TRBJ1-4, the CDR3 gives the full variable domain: EAGVAQSPRYKIIEKRQSVAFWCNPISGHATLYWYQQILGQGPKLLIQFQNNGVVDDSQLPKDRFSAERLKGVDSTLKIQPAKLEDSAVYLCASSLSGTGVEKLFFGSGTQLSVL.

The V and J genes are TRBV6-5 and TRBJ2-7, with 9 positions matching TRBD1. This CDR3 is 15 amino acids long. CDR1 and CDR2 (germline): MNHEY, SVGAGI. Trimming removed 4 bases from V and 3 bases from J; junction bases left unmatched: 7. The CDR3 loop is CASSSSGTGYYEQYF. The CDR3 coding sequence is TGTGCCAGCAGTTCCTCCGGGACAGGGTACTACGAGCAGTACTTC.

The CDR3 DNA is TGCAGCGTCGACAGGGGATGGGGATCGAACACTGAAGCTTTCTTT. Protein: CSVDRGWGSNTEAFF. V is TRBV29-1 and J is TRBJ1-1; TRBD1 aligns across 8 bases. Germline V CDR1 and CDR2: SQVTM, ANQGSEA. The CDR3 loop spans 15 amino acids. Trimming took 6 bases from V and 1 from J; bases not matched to a gene: 10.

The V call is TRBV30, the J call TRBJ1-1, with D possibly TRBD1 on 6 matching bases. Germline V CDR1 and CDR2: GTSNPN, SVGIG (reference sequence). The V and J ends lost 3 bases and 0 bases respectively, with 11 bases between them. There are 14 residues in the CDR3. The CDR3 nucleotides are TGTGCCTGGAGGACCCGACAGGTGAACACTGAAGCTTTCTTT. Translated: CAWRTRQVNTEAFF.

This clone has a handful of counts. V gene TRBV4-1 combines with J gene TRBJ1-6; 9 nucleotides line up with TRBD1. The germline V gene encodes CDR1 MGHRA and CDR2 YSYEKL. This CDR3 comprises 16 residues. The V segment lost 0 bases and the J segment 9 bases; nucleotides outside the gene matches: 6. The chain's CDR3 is CASSQDKGQGGSPLHF. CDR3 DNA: TGCGCCAGCAGCCAAGATAAGGGACAGGGAGGTTCACCCCTCCACTTT.

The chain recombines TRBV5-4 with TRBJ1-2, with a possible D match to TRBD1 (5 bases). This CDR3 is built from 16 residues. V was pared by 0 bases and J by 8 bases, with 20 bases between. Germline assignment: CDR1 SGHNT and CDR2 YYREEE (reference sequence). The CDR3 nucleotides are TGTGCCAGCAGCTTGGCCCAGCTAGGAGGGGCCAACGGCTACACCTTC. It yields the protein CASSLAQLGGANGYTF.

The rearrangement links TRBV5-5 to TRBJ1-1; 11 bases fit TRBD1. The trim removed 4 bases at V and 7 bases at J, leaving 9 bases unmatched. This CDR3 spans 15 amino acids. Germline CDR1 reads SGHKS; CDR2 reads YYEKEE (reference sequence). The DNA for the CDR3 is TGTGCCAGCAGCAGTTTCGGACAGGGGGCGGGTGAAGCTTTCTTT. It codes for CASSSFGQGAGEAFF.

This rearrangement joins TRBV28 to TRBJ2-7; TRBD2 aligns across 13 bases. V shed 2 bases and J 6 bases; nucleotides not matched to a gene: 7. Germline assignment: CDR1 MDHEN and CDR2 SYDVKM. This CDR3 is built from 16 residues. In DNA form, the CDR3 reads TGTGCCAGCAGTTTACCGACTAGCGGGGGGTGGGGCGAGCAGTACTTC. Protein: CASSLPTSGGWGEQYF. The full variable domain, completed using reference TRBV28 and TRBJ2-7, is DVKVTQSSRYLVKRTGEKVFLECVQDMDHENMFWYRQDPGLGLRLIYFSYDVKMKEKGDIPEGYSVSREKKERFSLILESASTNQTSMYLCASSLPTSGGWGEQYFGPGTRLTVT.

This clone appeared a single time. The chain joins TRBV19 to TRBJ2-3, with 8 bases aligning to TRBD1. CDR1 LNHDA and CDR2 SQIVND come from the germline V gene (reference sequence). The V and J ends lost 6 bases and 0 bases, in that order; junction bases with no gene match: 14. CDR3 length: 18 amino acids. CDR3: CASRGKGQAIPSTDTQYF. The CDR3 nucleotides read TGTGCCAGTAGGGGAAAGGGACAGGCGATACCTAGCACAGATACGCAGTATTTT. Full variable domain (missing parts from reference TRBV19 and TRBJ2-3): DGGITQSPKYLFRKEGQNVTLSCEQNLNHDAMYWYRQDPGQGLRLIYYSQIVNDFQKGDIAEGYSVSREKKESFPLTVTSAQKNPTAFYLCASRGKGQAIPSTDTQYFGPGTRLTVL.

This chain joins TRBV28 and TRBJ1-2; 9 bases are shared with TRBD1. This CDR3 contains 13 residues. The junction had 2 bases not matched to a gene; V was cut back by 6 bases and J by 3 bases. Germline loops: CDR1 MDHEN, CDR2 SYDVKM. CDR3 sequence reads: CASSRTGDYGYTF. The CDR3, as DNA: TGTGCCAGCAGCCGGACAGGGGACTATGGCTACACCTTC.

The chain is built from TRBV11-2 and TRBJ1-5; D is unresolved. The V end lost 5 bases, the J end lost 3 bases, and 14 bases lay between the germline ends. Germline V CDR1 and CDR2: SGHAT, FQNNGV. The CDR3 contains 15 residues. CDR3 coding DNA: TGTGCCAGCAGCCTCGGCGGGCAGTACAATCAGCCCCAGCATTTT. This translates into CASSLGGQYNQPQHF.

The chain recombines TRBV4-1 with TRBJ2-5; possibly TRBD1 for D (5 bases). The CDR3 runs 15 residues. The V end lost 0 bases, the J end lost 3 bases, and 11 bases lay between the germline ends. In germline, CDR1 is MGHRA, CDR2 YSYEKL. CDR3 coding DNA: TGCGCCAGCAGCCAAGAGTCAGGCAGGGAAGAGACCCAGTACTTC. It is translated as CASSQESGREETQYF.

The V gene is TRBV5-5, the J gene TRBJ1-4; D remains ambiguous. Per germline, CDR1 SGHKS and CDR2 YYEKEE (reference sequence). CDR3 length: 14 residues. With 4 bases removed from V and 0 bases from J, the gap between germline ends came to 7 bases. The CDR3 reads CASSVDATNEKLFF. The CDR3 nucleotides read TGTGCCAGCAGCGTAGATGCAACTAATGAAAAACTGTTTTTT. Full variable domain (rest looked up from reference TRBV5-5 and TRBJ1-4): DAGVTQSPTHLIKTRGQQVTLRCSPISGHKSVSWYQQVLGQGPQFIFQYYEKEERGRGNFPDRFSARQFPNYSSELNVNALLLGDSALYLCASSVDATNEKLFFGSGTQLSVL.

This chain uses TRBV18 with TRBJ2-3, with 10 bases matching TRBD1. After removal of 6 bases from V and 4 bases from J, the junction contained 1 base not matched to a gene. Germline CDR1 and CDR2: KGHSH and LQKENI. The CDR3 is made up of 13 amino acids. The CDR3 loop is CASSGTGADTQYF. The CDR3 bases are TGTGCCAGCTCCGGGACAGGGGCAGATACGCAGTATTTT.

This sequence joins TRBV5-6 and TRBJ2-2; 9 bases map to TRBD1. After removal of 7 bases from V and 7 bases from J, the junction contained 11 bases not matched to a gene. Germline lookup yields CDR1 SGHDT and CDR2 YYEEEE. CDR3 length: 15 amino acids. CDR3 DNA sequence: TGTGCCAGCCATATGGGGGACAGGGAGGTCGGGGAGCTGTTTTTT. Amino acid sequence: CASHMGDREVGELFF.

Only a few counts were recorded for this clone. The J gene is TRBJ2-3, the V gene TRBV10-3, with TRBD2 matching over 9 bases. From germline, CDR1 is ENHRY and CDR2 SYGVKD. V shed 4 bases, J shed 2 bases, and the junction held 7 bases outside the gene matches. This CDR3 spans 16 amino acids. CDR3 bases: TGTGCCATCAGTGGTAGCGGGGGCGGCTTCACAGATACGCAGTATTTT. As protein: CAISGSGGGFTDTQYF.

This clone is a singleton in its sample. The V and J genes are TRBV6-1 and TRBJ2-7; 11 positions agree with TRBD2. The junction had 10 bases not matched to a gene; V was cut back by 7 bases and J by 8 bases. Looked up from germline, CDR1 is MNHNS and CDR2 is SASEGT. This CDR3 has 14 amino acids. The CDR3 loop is CASKFGTSGNQQYF. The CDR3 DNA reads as TGTGCCAGCAAGTTCGGGACTAGCGGAAACCAGCAGTACTTC.

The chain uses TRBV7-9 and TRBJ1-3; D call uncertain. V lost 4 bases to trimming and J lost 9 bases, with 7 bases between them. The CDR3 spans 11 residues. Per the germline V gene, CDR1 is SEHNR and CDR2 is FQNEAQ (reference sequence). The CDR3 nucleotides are TGTGCCAGCAGCTCCCGCCCCACCATATATTTT. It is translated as CASSSRPTIYF.

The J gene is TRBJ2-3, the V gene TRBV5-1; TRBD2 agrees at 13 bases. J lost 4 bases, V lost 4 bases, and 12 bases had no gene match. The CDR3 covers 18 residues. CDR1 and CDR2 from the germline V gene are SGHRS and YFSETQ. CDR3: CASSGSLAGGLFADTQYF. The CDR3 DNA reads TGCGCCAGCAGCGGCTCACTAGCGGGGGGGCTTTTCGCAGATACGCAGTATTTT.

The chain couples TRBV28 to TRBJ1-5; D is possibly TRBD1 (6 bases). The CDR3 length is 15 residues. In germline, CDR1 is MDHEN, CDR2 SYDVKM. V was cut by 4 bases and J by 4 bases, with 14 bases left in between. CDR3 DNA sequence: TGTGCCAGCAGTTCCCGAACAGGGATGAATCAGCCCCAGCATTTT. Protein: CASSSRTGMNQPQHF.

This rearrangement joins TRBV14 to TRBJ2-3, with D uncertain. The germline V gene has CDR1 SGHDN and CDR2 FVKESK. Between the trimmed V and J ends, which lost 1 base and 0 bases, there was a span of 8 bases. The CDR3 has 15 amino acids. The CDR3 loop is CASSQGARSTDTQYF. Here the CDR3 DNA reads TGTGCCAGCAGCCAAGGCGCCAGGAGCACAGATACGCAGTATTTT. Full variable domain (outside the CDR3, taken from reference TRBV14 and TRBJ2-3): EAGVTQFPSHSVIEKGQTVTLRCDPISGHDNLYWYRRVMGKEIKFLLHFVKESKQDESGMPNNRFLAERTGGTYSTLKVQPAELEDSGVYFCASSQGARSTDTQYFGPGTRLTVL.

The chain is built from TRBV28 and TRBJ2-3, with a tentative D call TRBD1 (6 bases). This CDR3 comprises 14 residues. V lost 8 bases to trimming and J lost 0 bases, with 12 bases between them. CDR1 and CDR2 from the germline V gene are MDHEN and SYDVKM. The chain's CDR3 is CASQGSLSTDTQYF. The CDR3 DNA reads TGTGCCAGCCAGGGGAGCCTGAGCACAGATACGCAGTATTTT. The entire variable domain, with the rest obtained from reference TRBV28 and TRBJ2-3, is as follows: DVKVTQSSRYLVKRTGEKVFLECVQDMDHENMFWYRQDPGLGLRLIYFSYDVKMKEKGDIPEGYSVSREKKERFSLILESASTNQTSMYLCASQGSLSTDTQYFGPGTRLTVL.

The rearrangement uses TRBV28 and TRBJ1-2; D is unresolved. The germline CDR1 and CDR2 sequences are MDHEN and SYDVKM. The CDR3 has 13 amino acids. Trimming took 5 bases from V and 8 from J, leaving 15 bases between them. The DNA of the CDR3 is TGTGCCAGCAGTAGGATCCGGGCTGGAGGCTACACCTTC. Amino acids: CASSRIRAGGYTF.

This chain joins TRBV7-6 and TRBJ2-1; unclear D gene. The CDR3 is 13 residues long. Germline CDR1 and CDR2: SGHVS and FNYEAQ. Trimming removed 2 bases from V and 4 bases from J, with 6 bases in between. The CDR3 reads CASSLNVYNEQFF. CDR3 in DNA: TGTGCCAGCAGCTTAAACGTTTACAATGAGCAGTTCTTC.

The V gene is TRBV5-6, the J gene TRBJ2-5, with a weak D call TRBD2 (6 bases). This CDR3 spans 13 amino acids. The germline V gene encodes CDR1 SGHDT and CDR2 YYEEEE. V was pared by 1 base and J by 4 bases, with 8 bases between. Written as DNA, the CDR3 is TGTGCCAGCAGCTTGCTGGGAGGAGAGACCCAGTACTTC. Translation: CASSLLGGETQYF.